The T cell receptor beta chain described here comes from a study of graft-versus-host responses after intestinal transplantation. As for the study in general: Induction with anti-thymocyte globulin, then tacrolimus and steroids for three to four years, was given to all recipients.

This clone showed up just a few times. Its antigen is unknown. Findings and caveats of the study: GvH clones surfaced in recipient marrow, some emerging earlier in ileum or blood. When patients had graft-donor T cell macrochimerism, their allografts held high graft-versus-host to host-versus-graft clonal ratios.

Looked up from germline, CDR1 is SGHNT and CDR2 is YYREEE (reference sequence). This CDR3 has 14 amino acids. Trimming took 2 bases from V and 4 from J, leaving 12 bases between them. The assay was immunoSEQ multiplex PCR, and TCRdb's table has in-frame clones only and misses some. This sample has more than 80,000 clones; 83% occur once, and the top ten carry about 18%. The sample was unstimulated CD8+ T cells sorted from spleen or lymph node cells, taken before intestinal transplant. The clonotype was recovered from a human donor who received an intestinal transplant. J is TRBJ1-2 and V is TRBV5-4, with D maybe TRBD1 (5 bases). The CDR3: CASSLGQGLYGYTF. In nucleotides, the CDR3 is TGTGCCAGCAGCTTAGGGCAGGGACTCTATGGCTACACCTTC. The full variable domain, in which reference TRBV5-4 and TRBJ1-2 provide the parts outside the CDR3, is ETGVTQSPTHLIKTRGQQVTLRCSSQSGHNTVSWYQQALGQGPQFIFQYYREEENGRGNFPPRFSGLQFPNYSSELNVNALELDDSALYLCASSLGQGLYGYTFGSGTRLTVV.